The 25 T cell receptor beta chains in this list originate from one sample, sequenced in a study of T cell responses to AZD1222 COVID-19 vaccine. This table comes from immunoSEQ multiplex PCR, and its TCRdb copy is limited to in-frame clones, with some not included. This sample has roughly 70,000 clones; around 84% occur once, and the top ten carry about 20%. This sample comprised peripheral blood, obtained on day 0 of AZD1222 vaccination. These receptors were taken from an adult in good health.

This clone was observed once. At the DNA level, this CDR3 is encoded by other sequences in the same sample as well. The rearrangement joins TRBV6-1 to TRBJ1-6, with unresolved D. With 2 bases removed from V and 10 bases from J, the gap between germline ends came to 6 bases. CDR1 is MNHNS and CDR2 is SASEGT in the germline V gene. This CDR3 contains 12 residues. CDR3 in amino acids: CASSERRSPLHF. CDR3 nucleotides: TGTGCCAGCAGTGAAAGAAGGTCACCCCTCCACTTT.

By proportion, this clone is medium-sized. The chain combines TRBV2 with TRBJ1-2, with a possible D match to TRBD1 (6 bases). V lost 5 bases, J lost 5 bases, and 21 bases lay in between. CDR1 SNHLY and CDR2 FYNNEI come from the germline V gene. The CDR3 length is 16 residues. CDR3 sequence: CASSSRGSDSKYGYTF. DNA for the CDR3: TGTGCCAGCAGTTCAAGGGGGTCGGACAGCAAATATGGCTACACCTTC.

The gene calls are TRBV20-1 and TRBJ1-1, with 11 bases identical to TRBD1. The germline gives CDR1 DFQATT, CDR2 SNEGSKA (reference sequence). V lost 3 bases to trimming and J lost 4 bases; unmatched junction nucleotides: 10. The CDR3 length is 16 residues. The CDR3 region has the DNA TGCAGTGCTAGTGCTTGGGACAGGGGGTGGATCACTGAAGCTTTCTTT. It encodes CSASAWDRGWITEAFF.

This chain joins TRBV29-1 and TRBJ2-5; 7 nucleotides line up with TRBD1. The germline CDR1 and CDR2 sequences are SQVTM and ANQGSEA. Trimming removed 4 bases from V and 5 bases from J; junction bases left unmatched: 7. The CDR3 runs 13 residues. The CDR3 here is CSVGRGLGETQYF. In DNA, the CDR3 is TGCAGCGTTGGAAGGGGGCTAGGTGAGACCCAGTACTTC.

The V and J genes are TRBV30 and TRBJ2-1, with TRBD2 matching over 8 bases. Trimming at V came to 5 bases and at J to 0 bases, leaving 3 bases not matched to a gene. The CDR3 sequence is 14 residues long. CDR1 and CDR2 (germline): GTSNPN, SVGIG (reference sequence). In nucleotides, the CDR3 is TGTGCCTGGCAGAGCGGGAGCTCCTACAATGAGCAGTTCTTC. Residues: CAWQSGSSYNEQFF.

This sequence joins TRBV10-1 and TRBJ2-4; perhaps TRBD2 as D (6 bases). Germline V CDR1 and CDR2: WNHNN, SYGVQD (reference sequence). The CDR3 loop spans 14 amino acids. Trimming shortened V by 3 bases and J by 2 bases, and 8 bases separated the two germline ends. The CDR3 loop is CASSDGGTKNIQYF. The DNA for the CDR3 is TGCGCCAGCAGTGATGGGGGGACCAAAAACATTCAGTACTTC.

This rearrangement joins TRBV6-1 to TRBJ1-1; D unresolved. The CDR3 contains 16 residues. V gave up 2 bases and J gave up 0 bases, with 13 bases separating them. Germline-derived CDR1 and CDR2 are MNHNS and SASEGT. Here the CDR3 DNA reads TGTGCCAGCAGTGAAATGCCCGCTCGGCTGAACACTGAAGCTTTCTTT. Encoded protein: CASSEMPARLNTEAFF.

This clone was found a few times. This chain connects TRBV18 to TRBJ2-1; no clear D gene. V was pared by 0 bases and J by 7 bases, with 7 bases between. The CDR3 totals 13 residues. Germline lookup yields CDR1 KGHSH and CDR2 LQKENI. CDR3 sequence: CASSPPQVNEQFF. CDR3 DNA: TGTGCCAGCTCACCACCGCAAGTAAATGAGCAGTTCTTC.

This clone was observed once. The chain joins TRBV19 to TRBJ1-6, with D perhaps matching TRBD1 (5 bases). CDR3 length: 15 residues. The V end lost 5 bases, the J end lost 7 bases, and 15 bases lay between the germline ends. Germline CDR1 reads LNHDA; CDR2 reads SQIVND (reference sequence). The CDR3 protein is CASSPTPRQNSPLHF. Written as DNA, the CDR3 is TGTGCCAGTAGTCCCACCCCCCGACAGAATTCACCCCTCCACTTT.

The V gene is TRBV2, the J gene TRBJ2-7, with TRBD2 identical over 7 bases. With 3 bases clipped from V and 1 base from J, the junction kept 6 bases outside the gene matches. The CDR3 spans 15 residues. The germline V gene has CDR1 SNHLY and CDR2 FYNNEI. CDR3 nucleotides: TGTGCCAGCAGTGACAGGGTGCGGGGGTCCTACGAGCAGTACTTC. Translating it yields CASSDRVRGSYEQYF. Drawing the rest from reference TRBV2 and TRBJ2-7, the complete variable domain is EPEVTQTPSHQVTQMGQEVILRCVPISNHLYFYWYRQILGQKVEFLVSFYNNEISEKSEIFDDQFSVERPDGSNFTLKIRSTKLEDSAMYFCASSDRVRGSYEQYFGPGTRLTVT.

CDR3 region: CATSGLFSSTDTQYF. CDR3 nucleotides: TGTGCCACCAGCGGACTTTTTTCTAGCACAGATACGCAGTATTTT. This chain connects TRBV24-1 to TRBJ2-3; perhaps TRBD2 as D (5 bases). The length of the CDR3 is 15 residues. V gave up 7 bases and J gave up 0 bases, with 13 bases separating them. Germline V gene sequence: CDR1 KGHDR, CDR2 SFDVKD.

V and J are TRBV7-9 and TRBJ1-1; a weak D match, TRBD1 (6 bases). Germline CDR1 is SEHNR and CDR2 is FQNEAQ (reference sequence). V lost 5 bases and J lost 4, with 11 bases in between. This CDR3 region has 13 residues. In nucleotides, the CDR3 is TGTGCCAGCAGCCCTCACAGGGTCACTGAAGCTTTCTTT. It translates to CASSPHRVTEAFF.

The chain recombines TRBV6-5 with TRBJ2-1; 7 bases are a match to TRBD2. J lost 0 bases, V lost 10 bases, and 9 bases had no gene match. The CDR3 is 15 residues long. From germline, CDR1 is MNHEY and CDR2 SVGAGI. CDR3 sequence (DNA): TGTGCCACCAAAGCGGGGCTTAGCTCCTACAATGAGCAGTTCTTC. This sequence encodes CATKAGLSSYNEQFF.

The chain joins TRBV3-1 (or the pseudogene TRBV3-2) to TRBJ2-7, with 8 bases identical to TRBD2. V gave up 4 bases and J gave up 0 bases; unmatched junction bases: 5. CDR1 LGHDT and CDR2 YNNKEL come from the germline V gene (reference sequence). This CDR3 spans 15 amino acids. CDR3 protein: CASSLGLAGSYEQYF. The CDR3 DNA reads TGTGCCAGCAGCCTAGGACTAGCAGGCTCCTACGAGCAGTACTTC.

A few counts support this clone. The rearrangement joins TRBV10-3 to TRBJ1-3, with D hard to call. V lost 3 bases and J 2 bases, leaving 5 bases between the germline ends. The CDR3 runs to 13 residues. Germline V gene data show CDR1 as ENHRY and CDR2 as SYGVKD. CDR3 DNA: TGTGCCATCAGTGATGTCGCTGGAAACACCATATATTTT. Its protein is CAISDVAGNTIYF.

The chain couples TRBV13 to TRBJ1-3; D might be TRBD1 (6 bases). V was trimmed by 3 bases and J by 2 bases, leaving 14 bases between them. Germline loops: CDR1 PRHDT, CDR2 FYEKMQ (reference sequence). The CDR3 covers 16 residues. CDR3 coding DNA: TGTGCCAGCAGCTTCGTCGCAGGGGACCCTGGAAACACCATATATTTT. Protein product: CASSFVAGDPGNTIYF.

This chain joins TRBV2 and TRBJ1-2; possible D gene TRBD1, 6 bases. The germline V gene encodes CDR1 SNHLY and CDR2 FYNNEI. V gave up 7 bases and J gave up 8 bases, with 26 bases separating them. The length of the CDR3 is 16 residues. CDR3 coding DNA: TGTGCCAGCATTACAAATGAGGTGGGGGCGCGGTTCGGCTACACCTTC. Its translation is CASITNEVGARFGYTF.

The rearrangement links TRBV3-1 (or the pseudogene TRBV3-2) to TRBJ2-7, with 8 bases matching TRBD2. The CDR3 runs to 14 residues. Trimming cost V 4 bases and J 6 bases; bases outside gene matches: 8. Germline CDR1 is LGHDT and CDR2 is YNNKEL (reference sequence). The CDR3 coding sequence is TGTGCCAGCAGCCCGGGGGGGGATAGGGGCGAGCAGTACTTC. Translated, it gives CASSPGGDRGEQYF.

The chain carries TRBV12-3 or TRBV12-4 and TRBJ1-2, with TRBD1 as a possible D gene (5 bases). The CDR3 totals 12 residues. Trimming removed 5 bases at V and 5 bases at J, with 9 bases between. The CDR3: CASSVGLYGYTF. The CDR3 DNA sequence: TGTGCCAGCAGTGTGGGGCTTTATGGCTACACCTTC.

The chain couples TRBV13 to TRBJ2-1, with 8 bases aligning to TRBD1. The J segment lost 4 bases and the V segment lost 2 bases, leaving 10 bases of the junction unmatched. Germline V gene sequence: CDR1 PRHDT, CDR2 FYEKMQ (reference sequence). The CDR3 spans 17 residues. The CDR3 bases are TGTGCCAGCAGCTTAAATAGGGGACAGGAGGTGTACAATGAGCAGTTCTTC. Protein sequence: CASSLNRGQEVYNEQFF. The variable domain in full, completed from reference TRBV13 and TRBJ2-1, reads AAGVIQSPRHLIKEKRETATLKCYPIPRHDTVYWYQQGPGQDPQFLISFYEKMQSDKGSIPDRFSAQQFSDYHSELNMSSLELGDSALYFCASSLNRGQEVYNEQFFGPGTRLTVL.

The V gene is TRBV7-3, the J gene TRBJ1-1; a possible D gene is TRBD1 (5 bases). Trimming removed 5 bases at V and 1 base at J, with 8 bases between. This CDR3 region has 13 residues. Germline CDR1 reads SGHTA; CDR2 reads FQGTGA. The CDR3 sequence: CASSLRGNTEAFF. The CDR3 DNA follows: TGTGCCAGCAGCCTAAGGGGGAACACTGAAGCTTTCTTT.

The sample holds a few counts of this clone. The genes are TRBV5-1 and TRBJ2-2, with 9 bases fitting TRBD2. Germline V gene sequence: CDR1 SGHRS, CDR2 YFSETQ. This CDR3 is 14 amino acids long. The V and J ends lost 9 bases and 0 bases, in that order; junction bases with no gene match: 3. The CDR3 sequence: CATRLAANTGELFF. The CDR3 nucleotides are TGCGCCACCAGACTAGCGGCGAACACCGGGGAGCTGTTTTTT.

This chain's CDR3 is CASSLGTGSLTGELFF. The CDR3 DNA is TGTGCCAGCTCACTGGGGACAGGGTCGCTCACCGGGGAGCTGTTTTTT. The rearrangement links TRBV18 to TRBJ2-2; 9 bases line up with TRBD1. The junction had 7 bases not matched to a gene; V was cut back by 4 bases and J by 4 bases. The CDR3 is made up of 16 amino acids. Germline V gene sequence: CDR1 KGHSH, CDR2 LQKENI. Using reference TRBV18 and TRBJ2-2 for the parts outside the CDR3, the full variable domain is NAGVMQNPRHLVRRRGQEARLRCSPMKGHSHVYWYRQLPEEGLKFMVYLQKENIIDESGMPKERFSAEFPKEGPSILRIQQVVRGDSAAYFCASSLGTGSLTGELFFGEGSRLTVL.

The chain carries TRBV30 and TRBJ1-2, with 7 bases that match TRBD1. V was clipped by 2 bases and J by 0 bases; unmatched bases: 3. The CDR3 spans 14 residues. Germline values: CDR1 GTSNPN, CDR2 SVGIG (reference sequence). The CDR3 is CAWSRDSSNYGYTF. CDR3 DNA: TGTGCCTGGAGTCGGGACAGCTCTAACTATGGCTACACCTTC.

The chain uses TRBV12-3 or TRBV12-4 and TRBJ1-4, with TRBD1 matching 9 bases. This CDR3 has 13 residues. The trim removed 5 bases at V and 8 bases at J, leaving 3 bases unmatched. The CDR3 DNA is TGTGCCAGCAGTCCGGACAGGGGCGAAAAACTGTTTTTT. Protein product: CASSPDRGEKLFF.